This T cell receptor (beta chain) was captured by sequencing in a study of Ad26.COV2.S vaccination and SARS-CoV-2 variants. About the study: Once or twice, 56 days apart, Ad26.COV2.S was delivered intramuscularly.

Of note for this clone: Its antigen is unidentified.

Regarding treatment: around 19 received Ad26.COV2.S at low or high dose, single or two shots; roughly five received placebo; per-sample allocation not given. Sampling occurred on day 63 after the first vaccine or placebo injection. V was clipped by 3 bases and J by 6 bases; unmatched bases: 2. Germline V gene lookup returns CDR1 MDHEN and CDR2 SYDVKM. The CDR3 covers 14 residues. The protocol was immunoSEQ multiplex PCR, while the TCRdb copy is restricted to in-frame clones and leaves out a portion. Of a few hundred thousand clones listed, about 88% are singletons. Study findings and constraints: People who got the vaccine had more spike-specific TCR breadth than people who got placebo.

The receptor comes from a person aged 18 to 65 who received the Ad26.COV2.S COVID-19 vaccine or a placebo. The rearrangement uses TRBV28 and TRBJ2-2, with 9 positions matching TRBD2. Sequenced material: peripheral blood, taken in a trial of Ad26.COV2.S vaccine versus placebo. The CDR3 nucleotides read TGTGCCAGCAGTTTCTTAGCGGGAGCCGGGGAGCTGTTTTTT. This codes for CASSFLAGAGELFF.